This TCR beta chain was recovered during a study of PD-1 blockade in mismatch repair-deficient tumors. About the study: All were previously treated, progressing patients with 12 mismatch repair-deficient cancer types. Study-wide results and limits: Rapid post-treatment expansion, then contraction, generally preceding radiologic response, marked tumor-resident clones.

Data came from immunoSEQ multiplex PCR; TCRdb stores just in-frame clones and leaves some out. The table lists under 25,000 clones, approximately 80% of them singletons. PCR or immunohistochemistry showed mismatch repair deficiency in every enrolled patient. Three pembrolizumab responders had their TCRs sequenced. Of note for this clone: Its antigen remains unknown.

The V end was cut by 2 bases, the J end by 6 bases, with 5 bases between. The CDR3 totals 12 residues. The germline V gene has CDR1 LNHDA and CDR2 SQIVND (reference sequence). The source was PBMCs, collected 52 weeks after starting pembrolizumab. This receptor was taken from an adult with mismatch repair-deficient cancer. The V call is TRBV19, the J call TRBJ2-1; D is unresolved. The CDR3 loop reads CASSIHSNEQFF. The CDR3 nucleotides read TGTGCCAGTAGTATACATAGCAATGAGCAGTTCTTC.